A single TCR beta chain is shown here with its context. This clonotype was observed a single time. The target of this receptor is not known. Base qualities are not at hand, and no much larger clone is one base apart. A read on its own is weak evidence. This specimen belongs to a study of CD8 T cells in Susac syndrome (dated by TCRdb to the late 2010s). Regarding the research as a whole: Repertoire sequencing was used to test whether CD8+ T cell activation and differentiation in Susac syndrome was antigen driven. Overall study outcomes, separate from this receptor: The number of individuals in the TCR sequencing and HLA analysis was recognized as being relatively small.

RNA was extracted using the RNeasy kit, and roughly 0.45 to 1 microgram was reverse transcribed with random hexamers. TCR beta CDR3 regions were amplified with the immunoSEQ multiplex PCR assay covering 54 Vbeta and 13 Jbeta segments. PCR amplification bias was corrected using a synthetic template baseline for primer optimization and computational correction. For the original study's pipeline: Reads were annotated to V, D and J genes per IMGT and analyzed with immunoSEQ Analyzer, keeping only productive sequences. Clonality was computed as one minus Shannon entropy normalized by log2 of the number of productive unique sequences. For each patient and control, public and private clones were evaluated among the 100 most prevalent clones. Clones were defined as Susac-specific if absent from the healthy and MS cohorts, from 900 to 1,200 published viral clones and from other ImmuneACCESS disease sequences. In-frame beta chains were kept once TCRdb had trimmed the public reads at Q25 with fastp and called clones with MiXCR. Merged by CDR3 protein, the rows form single entries marked with the most common genes and DNA. These V and J calls derive from TCRdb rather than the authors' analysis. The sample data list approximately 230,000 distinct CDR3 sequences, and 80% to 95% of these were observed just once. The ten largest account for 0.06% to 0.08% of the sample.

The CDR3, cysteine through phenylalanine, is 14 amino acids long. Only the CDR3 DNA stays, 42 bases, in frame from base 1. CDR1 and CDR2 (GTSNPN, SVGIG) derive from the germline V gene (reference sequence). V loses 5 bases of germline sequence and J loses 0 bases, and the interval between the two ends is 8 bases. High-throughput TCR beta sequencing profiled peripheral blood CD8+ and CD4+ T cells from healthy donors, Susac syndrome patients and multiple sclerosis patients. The multiple sclerosis controls were treatment-naive patients whose relapsing-remitting disease, either stable or active, fulfilled the revised McDonald criteria. Bulk CD8+ and CD4+ T cells were purified by magnetic negative isolation, while CD8+ TEMRA cells were enriched using FACS. Blood was drawn into EDTA tubes, processed within 24 hours, and PBMCs were isolated by density gradient centrifugation. PBMCs intended for TCR sequencing were cryopreserved in liquid nitrogen and were subsequently thawed in a 37 degrees C water bath. Purity of sorted or isolated CD4+, CD8+ and CD8+ TEMRA cells was at least 90%.

This sequence was found in a human donor with multiple sclerosis. The chain employs TRBV30 and TRBJ2-6, and possibly TRBD1, on 5 matching bases. Sequencing input: CD4+ T cells from PBMCs. The CDR3 protein sequence reads: CAWEDSSGANVLTF. The base sequence is TGTGCCTGGGAAGACAGCTCTGGGGCCAACGTCCTGACTTTC.